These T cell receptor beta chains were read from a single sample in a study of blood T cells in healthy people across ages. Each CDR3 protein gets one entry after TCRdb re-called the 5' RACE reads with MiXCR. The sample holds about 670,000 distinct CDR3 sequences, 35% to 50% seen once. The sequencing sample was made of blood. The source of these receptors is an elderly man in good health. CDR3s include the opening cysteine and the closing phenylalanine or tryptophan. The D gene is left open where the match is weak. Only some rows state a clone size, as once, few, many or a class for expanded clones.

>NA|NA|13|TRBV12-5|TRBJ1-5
TGTGCTAGTGGTTTGGGGCAGAATCAGCCCCAGCATTTT
CASGLGQNQPQHF
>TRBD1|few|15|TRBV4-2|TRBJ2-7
TGTGCCAGCAGCCAGCCGGGACAGGGTGGATACGAGCAGTACTTC
CASSQPGQGGYEQYF
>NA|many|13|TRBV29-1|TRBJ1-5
TGCAGCGTTACACCGAATAGCAATCAGCCCCAGCATTTT
CSVTPNSNQPQHF
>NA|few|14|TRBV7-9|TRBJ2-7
TGTGCCAGCAGCCGGTTAGCGACCTACAATGAGCAGTACTTC
CASSRLATYNEQYF
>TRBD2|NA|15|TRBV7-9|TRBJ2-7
TGTGCCAGCAGTCATACTAGCGGGGCTTTCTACGAGCAGTACTTC
CASSHTSGAFYEQYF
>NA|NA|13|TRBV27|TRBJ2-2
TGTGCCAGCAGGACATCTTCCCCGGGGGAGCTGTTTTTT
CASRTSSPGELFF
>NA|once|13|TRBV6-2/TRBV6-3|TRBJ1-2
TGTGCCAGCAGTTACGACAGTCTCTATGGCTACACCTTC
CASSYDSLYGYTF
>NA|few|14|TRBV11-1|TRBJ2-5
TGTGCCAGCAGCTTAGATTTCGTGGGAGAGACCCAGTACTTC
CASSLDFVGETQYF
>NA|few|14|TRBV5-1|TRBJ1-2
TGCGCCAGCAGCTTGATAGACAGGACCTATGGCTACACCTTC
CASSLIDRTYGYTF
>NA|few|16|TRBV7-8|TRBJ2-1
TGTGCCAGCAGCCCCGAGACTCTGAGCTCCTACAATGAGCAGTTCTTC
CASSPETLSSYNEQFF
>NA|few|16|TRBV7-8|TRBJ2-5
TGTGCCAGCAGCAGAAGGGACGGCCTAAGGGGAGAGACCCAGTACTTC
CASSRRDGLRGETQYF
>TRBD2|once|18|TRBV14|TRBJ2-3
TGTGCCAGCAGCCAAGACTGGGGCGGGAGGGCCGAGGGAGATACGCAGTATTTT
CASSQDWGGRAEGDTQYF
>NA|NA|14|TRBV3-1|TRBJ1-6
TGTGCCAGCAGCCGGGGTCAGAGAGATTCACCCCTCCACTTT
CASSRGQRDSPLHF
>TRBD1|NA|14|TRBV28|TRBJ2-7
TGTGCCAGCCTTACCCGACAGGGTCGGTACGAGCAGTACTTC
CASLTRQGRYEQYF
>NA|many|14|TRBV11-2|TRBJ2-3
TGTGCCAGCAGCTTGGGGGGGCTGACAGATACGCAGTATTTT
CASSLGGLTDTQYF
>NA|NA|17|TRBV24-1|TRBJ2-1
TGTGCCACCAGTGATCCCCGTTCAGGGACGAATAACAATGAGCAGTTATTC
CATSDPRSGTNNNEQLF
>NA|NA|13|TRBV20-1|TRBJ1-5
TGCAGTGCTATAAGAACACTGGGTCAGCCCCAGCATTTT
CSAIRTLGQPQHF
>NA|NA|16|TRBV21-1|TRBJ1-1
TGTGCCAGCAGCAAAGCGCTGTGGGTAACGAACACTGAAGCTTTCTTT
CASSKALWVTNTEAFF
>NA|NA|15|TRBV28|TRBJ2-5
TGTGCCAGCAAAGGGGGCGGGACGGCCCAAGAGACCCAGTACTTC
CASKGGGTAQETQYF
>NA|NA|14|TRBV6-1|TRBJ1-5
TGTGCCAGCACCCCCTCGGGGGCTTATCAGCCCCAGCATTTT
CASTPSGAYQPQHF
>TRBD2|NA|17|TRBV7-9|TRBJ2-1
TGTGCCAGCAGCTCTAGCGGGAGGGGAGGCTCCTACAATGAGCAGTTCTTC
CASSSSGRGGSYNEQFF
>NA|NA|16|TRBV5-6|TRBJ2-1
TGTGCCAGCAGCTTGACCGGGTACAGCTCCTACAATGAGCAGTTCTTC
CASSLTGYSSYNEQFF
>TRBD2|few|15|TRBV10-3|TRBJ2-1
TGTGCCATCCAAGGGACTAGCGGGGGGGACAATGAGCAGTTCTTC
CAIQGTSGGDNEQFF
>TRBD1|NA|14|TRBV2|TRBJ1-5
TGTGCCAGCAGTGGGGACAGTCGCAATCAGCCCCAGCATTTT
CASSGDSRNQPQHF
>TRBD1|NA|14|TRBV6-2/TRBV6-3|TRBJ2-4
TGTGCCAGCACTGGGACAGGGGCCGAAAACATTCAGTACTTC
CASTGTGAENIQYF
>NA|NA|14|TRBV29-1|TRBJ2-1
TGCAGCGTCGCCGCGGACGGGGTGGTCAATGAGCAGTTCTTC
CSVAADGVVNEQFF
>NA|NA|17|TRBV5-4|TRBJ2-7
TGTGCCAGCAGCTTGGAAAAAGGACTGAGGAGCTCCTACGAGCAGTACTTC
CASSLEKGLRSSYEQYF
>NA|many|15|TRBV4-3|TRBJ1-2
TGCGCCAGCAGCCAAGAGCCAGGCGACGTTTATGGCTACACCTTC
CASSQEPGDVYGYTF
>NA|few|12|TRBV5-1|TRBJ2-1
TGCGCCAGCAGCCCTCAAGCTGGTGAGCAGTTCTTC
CASSPQAGEQFF
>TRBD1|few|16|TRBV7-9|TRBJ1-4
TGTGCCAGCAGCAGGACAGGGACTTCAACTAATGAAAAACTGTTTTTT
CASSRTGTSTNEKLFF
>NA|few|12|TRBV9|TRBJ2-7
TGTGCCAGCAGCGCGGAGTTCGGCGAGCAGTACTTC
CASSAEFGEQYF
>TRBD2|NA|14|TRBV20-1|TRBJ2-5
TGCAGTGCTAGAGATTCGGGGGGTCTGGAGACCCAGTACTTC
CSARDSGGLETQYF
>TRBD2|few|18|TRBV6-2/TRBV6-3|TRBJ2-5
TGTGCCAGCAGTTACCCCAGCGGGGGGGGTTCGTACCAAGAGACCCAGTACTTC
CASSYPSGGGSYQETQYF
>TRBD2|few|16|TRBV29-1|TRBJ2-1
TGCAGCGTTGAACCGCTAGCGGGATTAGCCTACAATGAGCAGTTCTTC
CSVEPLAGLAYNEQFF
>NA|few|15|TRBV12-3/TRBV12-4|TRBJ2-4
TGTGCCAGCAGCCCTACATCCGAATCTAGTTCCGGGCAGTACTTC
CASSPTSESSSGQYF
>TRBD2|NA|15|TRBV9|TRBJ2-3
TGTGCCAGCAGCGTAGAGCGGGGGCCCACAGATACGCAGTATTTT
CASSVERGPTDTQYF
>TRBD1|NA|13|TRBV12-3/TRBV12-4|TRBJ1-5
TGTGCCAGCAGCGGGACAGGGAAACAGCCCCAGCATTTT
CASSGTGKQPQHF
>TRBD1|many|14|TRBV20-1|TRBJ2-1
TGCAGTGCTAGCAGGGGGCTGAAGTACAATGAGCAGTTCTTC
CSASRGLKYNEQFF
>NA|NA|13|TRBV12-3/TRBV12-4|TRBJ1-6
TGTGCCAGCAGCCGGGACCTAAAATCCCCCCTCCACTTT
CASSRDLKSPLHF
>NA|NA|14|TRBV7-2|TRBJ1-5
TGTGCCAGCAGCGCGAGCGGGGTTGGACAGCCCCAGCATTTT
CASSASGVGQPQHF
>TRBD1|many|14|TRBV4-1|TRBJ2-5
TGCGCCAGCAGGGGACAGGGGCCACCAGAGACCCAGTACTTC
CASRGQGPPETQYF
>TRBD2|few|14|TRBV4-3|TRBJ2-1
TGCGCCAGCAGCCAAATAGCGGGAGGGAATGAGCAGTTCTTC
CASSQIAGGNEQFF
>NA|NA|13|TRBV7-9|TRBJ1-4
TGTGCCAGCAGCTTAGGATACGAGGAAAAACTGTTTTTT
CASSLGYEEKLFF
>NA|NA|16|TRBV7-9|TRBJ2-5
TGTGCCAGCAGCTTCACATACTCCAGGGCGTCGGAGACCCAGTACTTC
CASSFTYSRASETQYF
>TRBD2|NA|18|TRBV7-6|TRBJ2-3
TGTGCCAGCAGCTTAGGGCCAGCGGGGGGCCTTGGGGCAGATACGCAGTATTTT
CASSLGPAGGLGADTQYF
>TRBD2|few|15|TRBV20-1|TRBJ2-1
TGCAGTGCTAGAGATCTCAAACTAGCGGCCAATGAGCAGTTCTTC
CSARDLKLAANEQFF
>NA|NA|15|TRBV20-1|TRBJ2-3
TGCAGTGCTAGGTTACCGGGCCCACGGACAGATACGCAGTATTTT
CSARLPGPRTDTQYF
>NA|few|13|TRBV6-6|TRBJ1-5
TGTGCCAGCAGTACCGATAGCAATCAGCCCCAGCATTTT
CASSTDSNQPQHF
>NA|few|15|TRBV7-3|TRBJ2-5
TGTGCCAGCAGCTTAAGATCAGGGATTGGAGAGACCCAGTACTTC
CASSLRSGIGETQYF
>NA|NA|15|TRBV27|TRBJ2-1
TGTGCCAGCAGTTTTGAGGCAGGGTCCCCAAATGAGCAGTTCTTC
CASSFEAGSPNEQFF